The 10 T cell receptor beta chains listed next were all sequenced from one sample in a study of regulatory T cells in long-lasting Graves disease. Sample time point: newly diagnosed GD, antithyroid drugs for less than 3 months. From RNA extracted from PBMCs, the TCR library was made. Building of the TCR beta libraries involved iRepertoire HTBI primers and Arm-PCR of CDR3 regions. One entry per CDR3 protein, called by TCRdb with MiXCR from the multiplex PCR reads. Of around 480,000 distinct CDR3 sequences detected, roughly 17% appear once; the ten largest clones hold 10% to 15%. This sample also belongs to another study, concerning T cells in Graves' hyperthyroidism and ophthalmopathy.

Sequenced material: peripheral blood mononuclear cells (PBMCs), taken at new diagnosis, from a patient treated with antithyroid drugs. The receptors here all came from a man aged 35-49 years with Graves disease.

This clonotype has ten or more counts. The V and J genes are TRBV5-4 and TRBJ2-7; 14 bases are shared with TRBD2. J was trimmed by 6 bases and V by 0 bases; bases with no gene match: 2. Germline V gene sequence: CDR1 SGHNT, CDR2 YYREEE (reference sequence). This CDR3 contains 15 residues. This chain's CDR3 is CASSLAGTSGSEQYF. The CDR3 bases are TGTGCCAGCAGCTTGGCCGGGACTAGCGGGAGCGAGCAGTACTTC.

This sequence joins TRBV12-5 and TRBJ2-7; TRBD2 aligns across 11 bases. The CDR3 has 17 amino acids. J lost 7 bases, V lost 1 base, and 12 bases had no gene match. Germline V gene data show CDR1 as LGHNT and CDR2 as FRNRAP. This CDR3 reads CASGLGLAGNNLREQYF. The CDR3 DNA reads TGTGCTAGTGGTTTGGGACTAGCGGGGAATAACCTACGAGAGCAGTACTTC.

The rearrangement joins TRBV5-1 to TRBJ2-7, with 9 bases fitting TRBD2. Looked up from germline, CDR1 is SGHRS and CDR2 is YFSETQ. The CDR3 length is 14 residues. V was pared by 2 bases and J by 5 bases, with 5 bases of the junction left unmatched. The CDR3 sequence is CASSFSGRGNEQYF. DNA of the CDR3: TGCGCCAGCAGCTTTAGCGGGAGAGGTAACGAGCAGTACTTC.

The chain employs TRBV19 and TRBJ2-1; D is perhaps TRBD2 (6 bases). V shed 1 base and J shed 9 bases, with 10 bases lying between them. Germline CDR1 is LNHDA and CDR2 is SQIVND (reference sequence). This CDR3 has 13 amino acids. The CDR3 DNA reads TGTGCCAGTAGTATAGTTACGGGAGCTGAGCAGTTCTTC. Translated: CASSIVTGAEQFF.

This chain uses TRBV12-3 or TRBV12-4 with TRBJ1-1; TRBD1 matches at 8 bases. The ends lost 8 bases at V and 2 bases at J; junction bases unmatched: 10. CDR3 length: 15 residues. The chain's CDR3 is CASSYIDRGNTEAFF. The CDR3 coding sequence is TGTGCCAGCTCCTACATCGACAGGGGAAACACTGAAGCTTTCTTT.

The genes are TRBV30 and TRBJ2-4, with 15 bases matching TRBD2. The CDR3 totals 15 residues. Germline loops: CDR1 GTSNPN, CDR2 SVGIG (reference sequence). The junction had 6 bases not matched to a gene; V was cut back by 6 bases and J by 6 bases. The CDR3 sequence: CACQGTSGRRNIQYF. The CDR3 DNA follows: TGTGCCTGCCAGGGGACTAGCGGGAGGAGAAACATTCAGTACTTC.

At least ten counts were recorded for this clonotype. The chain combines TRBV29-1 with TRBJ2-7, with a weak D call TRBD1 (7 bases). Germline lookup yields CDR1 SQVTM and CDR2 ANQGSEA. The V end was cut by 2 bases, the J end by 3 bases, with 17 bases between. This CDR3 is built from 15 residues. This CDR3 reads CSVERGLRGDYEQYF. CDR3 coding DNA: TGCAGCGTTGAAAGGGGGCTAAGGGGGGACTACGAGCAGTACTTC.

This clonotype appeared many times. This rearrangement joins TRBV12-3 or TRBV12-4 to TRBJ2-3; 7 bases map to TRBD1. The V gene end was trimmed by 6 bases and the J gene end by 3 bases; junction bases not matched to a gene: 12. The CDR3 contains 16 residues. The CDR3 spells CASRGSMRGRTDTQYF. The CDR3 bases are TGTGCCAGCAGAGGGTCCATGAGGGGGCGAACAGATACGCAGTATTTT.

This clonotype was counted many times. This rearrangement joins TRBV12-5 to TRBJ1-5; D unclear. There are 13 residues in the CDR3. Trimming stripped 2 bases from V and 2 bases from J, with 4 bases between. Germline V gene lookup returns CDR1 LGHNT and CDR2 FRNRAP. In DNA form, the CDR3 reads TGTGCTAGTGGTTTGTTTGGCAATCAGCCCCAGCATTTT. This translates into CASGLFGNQPQHF.

The rearrangement links TRBV2 to TRBJ2-1; D is unresolved. Per the germline V gene, CDR1 is SNHLY and CDR2 is FYNNEI. This CDR3 has 22 amino acids. Trimming left V 6 bases short and J 0 bases short, with 33 bases between. CDR3 coding DNA: TGTGCCAGCAGCCAAGCCCTTGGCAGCCAATCCTCACACGTAAGCTCCTACAATGAGCAGTTCTTC. Protein sequence: CASSQALGSQSSHVSSYNEQFF.